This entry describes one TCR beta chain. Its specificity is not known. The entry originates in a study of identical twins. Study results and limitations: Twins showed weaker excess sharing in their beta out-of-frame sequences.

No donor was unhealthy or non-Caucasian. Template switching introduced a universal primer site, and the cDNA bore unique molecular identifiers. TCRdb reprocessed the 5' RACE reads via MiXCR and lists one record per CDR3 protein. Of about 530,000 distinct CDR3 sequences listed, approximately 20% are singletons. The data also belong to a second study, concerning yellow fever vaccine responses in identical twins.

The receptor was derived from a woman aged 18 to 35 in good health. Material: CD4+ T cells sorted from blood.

This CDR3 is CSASASRGGDEQYF. The DNA for the CDR3 is TGCAGTGCTAGCGCCTCAAGGGGAGGCGACGAGCAGTACTTC. This rearrangement joins TRBV20-1 to TRBJ2-7; the D gene is possibly TRBD2 (6 bases). Germline CDR1 is DFQATT and CDR2 is SNEGSKA (reference sequence). Between the trimmed V and J ends, which lost 3 bases and 5 bases, there was a span of 17 bases. The CDR3 consists of 14 residues.